The 16 T cell receptor beta chains listed next were all sequenced from one sample in a study of persistence of HIV-infected CD4 T cells. The immunoSEQ assay was version 4, run in survey mode. Profiled with immunoSEQ multiplex PCR; TCRdb holds only in-frame clones, not every one. The sample gives 35,000 to 45,000 clones, approximately 80% of which show up once; around 1.5% is in the top ten. No antigen is known for these receptors. Stimulation used about 10 ug/mL lysate from CMV-infected fibroblasts. Sorted nonresponding memory CD4+ T cells were CD40L-negative, CD69-negative, CD45RO-high. Sequencing used CD4+ T cells sorted from PBMCs after approximately 20-hour stimulation, obtained from a patient who received antiretroviral therapy. All receptors derive from an adult man with HIV who was CMV-seropositive.

The genes are TRBV6-1 and TRBJ1-3, with TRBD1 as a possible D gene (5 bases). The CDR3 consists of 15 residues. Trimming left V 2 bases short and J 7 bases short, with 15 bases between. Germline lookup yields CDR1 MNHNS and CDR2 SASEGT. CDR3 protein: CASSEMTGGWNTIYF. CDR3 nucleotide sequence: TGTGCCAGCAGTGAAATGACTGGGGGGTGGAACACCATATATTTT.

The rearrangement links TRBV2 to TRBJ1-5; D possibly corresponds to TRBD1 (5 bases). The CDR3 runs to 15 residues. V lost 7 bases and J 1 base, leaving 14 bases between the germline ends. The germline V gene encodes CDR1 SNHLY and CDR2 FYNNEI. DNA for the CDR3: TGTGCCAGCACCTCTGTCCGGGGGAGCAATCAGCCCCAGCATTTT. This encodes CASTSVRGSNQPQHF. Supplemented by reference TRBV2 and TRBJ1-5, the full variable domain reads EPEVTQTPSHQVTQMGQEVILRCVPISNHLYFYWYRQILGQKVEFLVSFYNNEISEKSEIFDDQFSVERPDGSNFTLKIRSTKLEDSAMYFCASTSVRGSNQPQHFGDGTRLSIL.

The V gene is TRBV29-1, the J gene TRBJ1-2; D is ambiguous. CDR1 and CDR2 from the germline V gene are SQVTM and ANQGSEA. The V and J ends lost 2 bases and 8 bases respectively, with 12 bases between them. This CDR3 region has 12 residues. Here the CDR3 reads CSVERSRGGYTF. The CDR3 nucleotides are TGCAGCGTTGAAAGGTCACGCGGGGGCTACACCTTC.

This chain connects TRBV3-1 (or the pseudogene TRBV3-2) to TRBJ1-2; 9 bases map to TRBD1. This CDR3 comprises 13 residues. Germline values: CDR1 LGHDT, CDR2 YNNKEL (reference sequence). Germline trimming cut 7 bases from V and 7 bases from J; bases unmatched to any gene: 7. The DNA of the CDR3 is TGTGCCAGCACCCCGGGACAGGGACGTGGCTACACCTTC. Translating gives CASTPGQGRGYTF.

This sequence joins TRBV3-1 (or the pseudogene TRBV3-2) and TRBJ2-2, with 7 bases fitting TRBD2. Germline values: CDR1 LGHDT, CDR2 YNNKEL (reference sequence). V lost 2 bases, J lost 3 bases, and 9 bases stayed unmatched. CDR3 length: 17 residues. The CDR3 protein is CASSQTSGAADTGELFF. CDR3 nucleotides: TGTGCCAGCAGCCAAACGAGCGGGGCGGCGGACACCGGGGAGCTGTTTTTT.

The chain is built from TRBV19 and TRBJ2-2; TRBD1 aligns across 9 bases. Germline V gives CDR1 LNHDA, CDR2 SQIVND (reference sequence). V lost 3 bases and J lost 5; bases outside the gene matches: 10. The CDR3 is made up of 17 amino acids. In DNA, the CDR3 is TGTGCCAGTAGTATCCCCCAGGGGACAGGGCGGACCGGGGAGCTGTTTTTT. Translating it yields CASSIPQGTGRTGELFF.

The chain is built from TRBV6-5 and TRBJ2-2; 8 positions match TRBD1. With 11 bases clipped from V and 4 bases from J, the junction kept 9 bases outside the gene matches. The CDR3 totals 14 residues. Germline values: CDR1 MNHEY, CDR2 SVGAGI. DNA of the CDR3: TGTGCCTTCCGACAGGGGATCGGCACCGGGGAGCTGTTTTTT. Translation: CAFRQGIGTGELFF.

This chain links TRBV3-1 (or the pseudogene TRBV3-2) with TRBJ2-1; D is undetermined. V dropped 0 bases and J dropped 2 bases, with 14 bases sitting between them. The CDR3 extends over 17 amino acids. Looked up from germline, CDR1 is LGHDT and CDR2 is YNNKEL (reference sequence). The CDR3 is CASSQDSRRSTYNEQFF. In nucleotides, the CDR3 is TGTGCCAGCAGCCAAGATTCCCGGAGATCTACCTACAATGAGCAGTTCTTC.

The table lists this clone with a few counts. The V and J genes are TRBV5-4 and TRBJ2-2; D remains unclear. The CDR3 runs to 13 residues. Germline CDR1 reads SGHNT; CDR2 reads YYREEE (reference sequence). The V end was cut by 1 base, the J end by 6 bases, with 7 bases between. This chain's CDR3 is CASSLSSSGELFF. The DNA of the CDR3 is TGTGCCAGCAGCTTGTCGTCATCCGGGGAGCTGTTTTTT.

V gene TRBV6-4 combines with J gene TRBJ1-5; D is unclear. The CDR3 loop spans 14 amino acids. Trimming left V 1 base short and J 4 bases short, with 8 bases between. Germline V CDR1 and CDR2: MRHNA, SNTAGT. This CDR3 reads CASSDLPGNQPQHF. The CDR3 DNA follows: TGTGCCAGCAGTGACTTGCCAGGAAATCAGCCCCAGCATTTT.

This rearrangement joins TRBV19 to TRBJ1-2, with D maybe TRBD1 (5 bases). CDR1 and CDR2 from the germline V gene are LNHDA and SQIVND (reference sequence). V lost 7 bases to trimming and J lost 7 bases, with 25 bases between them. This CDR3 has 16 residues. For the CDR3, the DNA is TGTGCCAGTACCGATTATTCCGGGACCGCTTACGGTGGCTACACCTTC. It encodes CASTDYSGTAYGGYTF.

The V gene is TRBV4-1, the J gene TRBJ2-7; the D is unclear. This CDR3 has 15 residues. Germline CDR1 is MGHRA and CDR2 is YSYEKL. The V end was cut by 3 bases, the J end by 0 bases, with 12 bases between. The CDR3 sequence is CASSHDLAASYEQYF. CDR3 in DNA: TGCGCCAGCAGCCACGACCTGGCGGCCTCCTACGAGCAGTACTTC.

This clone was counted a few times. This rearrangement joins TRBV4-2 to TRBJ1-4, with a tentative D call TRBD1 (6 bases). Germline lookup yields CDR1 LGHNA and CDR2 YNFKEQ. The CDR3 is 16 residues long. V was clipped by 4 bases and J by 7 bases, with 19 bases between them. The CDR3 loop is CASSPERRGSGEKLFF. DNA for the CDR3: TGTGCCAGCAGCCCTGAGAGAAGGGGGTCTGGTGAAAAACTGTTTTTT.

The genes are TRBV5-1 and TRBJ2-7, with TRBD1 matching over 7 bases. After removal of 2 bases from V and 2 bases from J, the junction contained 7 bases not matched to a gene. This CDR3 is built from 15 residues. In germline, CDR1 is SGHRS, CDR2 YFSETQ. The CDR3, as DNA: TGCGCCAGCAGCTTTAACAGGGGCCCGGCCTACGAGCAGTACTTC. Translating gives CASSFNRGPAYEQYF.

This clone came up once. V usage is TRBV9 and J usage is TRBJ1-6, with D uncertain. This CDR3 has 16 amino acids. Trimming removed 3 bases from V and 6 bases from J, with 16 bases in between. The germline V gene has CDR1 SGDLS and CDR2 YYNGEE. This chain's CDR3 is CASSGTVGSANSPLHF. CDR3 sequence (DNA): TGTGCCAGCAGCGGAACAGTTGGGTCGGCTAATTCACCCCTCCACTTT.

V usage is TRBV27 and J usage is TRBJ1-6, with 10 nucleotides matching TRBD1. Germline V gene sequence: CDR1 MNHEY, CDR2 SMNVEV (reference sequence). There are 15 residues in the CDR3. V dropped 6 bases and J dropped 6; count of bases not matched to a gene: 5. Here the CDR3 DNA reads TGTGCCAGCAGGGGCCGACAGGGGGCTAATTCACCCCTCCACTTT. It encodes CASRGRQGANSPLHF.